This T cell receptor beta chain was sequenced in a study of cytomegalovirus exposure and HLA in healthy donors. About the research overall: Early released data had about 80 million unique TCRs, all coming from HLA-typed donors.

Germline assignment: CDR1 SGHNT and CDR2 YYREEE (reference sequence). This CDR3 spans 13 amino acids. Trimming stripped 5 bases from V and 9 bases from J, with 15 bases between. Regarding the study as a whole: Follow-up analysis seemed to connect common viral pathogens with several of the most significant clusters identified. Earlier results showed most TCR beta V segments being productive about 87% or about 30% of the time. With high specificity and sensitivity, the classifier reportedly diagnosed cytomegalovirus status.

Concerning this clone itself: Antigen specificity is unknown.

In the PCR, 60 Vbeta and 13 Jbeta primers were used. TCRdb's table, derived via immunoSEQ multiplex PCR, lists solely in-frame clones and lacks some. The data hold around 150,000 clones, with roughly 70% observed a single time. This chain joins TRBV5-4 and TRBJ2-1; TRBD1 is a possible D gene (6 bases). Sequencing used PBMCs. This clonotype originated in a man aged 35-49 years in good health and CMV-seropositive. CDR3: CASSPGLGGEQFF. CDR3 DNA: TGTGCCAGCAGTCCCGGGTTAGGGGGTGAGCAGTTCTTC.